The entry below gives a single T cell receptor (beta chain) sequence along with its context. This record comes from a study of blood T cell repertoires in COVID-19. Overall study context: Italy, Spain and the United States were the sources of the convalescent and acute COVID-19 samples. PBMCs, B-cell-depleted T cells, or T cells provided the cDNA or gDNA that made up the material.

The germline CDR1 and CDR2 sequences are WNHNN and SYGVQD (reference sequence). The V segment lost 6 bases and the J segment 1 base; nucleotides outside the gene matches: 16. This CDR3 is 18 amino acids long. Libraries were prepared by immunoSEQ multiplex PCR; TCRdb keeps only in-frame clonotypes and omits some of them. The data show 130,000 to 150,000 clones, around 78% seen once. The source material was peripheral blood. This TCR came from a woman in her sixties or seventies with acute or convalescent COVID-19. This rearrangement joins TRBV10-1 to TRBJ1-1; the match to TRBD1 covers 8 bases. Here the CDR3 reads CASRRPNRGYRWNTEAFF. The DNA of the CDR3 is TGCGCCAGCAGACGCCCGAACAGGGGGTATCGTTGGAACACTGAAGCTTTCTTT.